Sequencing of this T cell receptor beta chain was carried out in a study of regulatory T cells in long-lasting Graves disease. As to time point: newly diagnosed GD, antithyroid drugs for less than 3 months. From PBMCs, RNA was extracted and then used to make the TCR library. This clonotype was observed a few times. Both iRepertoire HTBI primers and Arm-PCR of CDR3 regions were used to build the TCR beta libraries. A single record per CDR3 protein comes from TCRdb applying MiXCR to the multiplex PCR reads. The sample shows hundreds of thousands of distinct CDR3 sequences, more than 10% of them seen only once. There are 16 residues in the CDR3. The ends were cut back, 0 bases at V and 10 bases at J, with 21 bases in the middle. The V gene's germline CDR1 is ENHRY and CDR2 SYGVKD. The sample also formed part of further work on T cells in Graves' hyperthyroidism and ophthalmopathy. That publication notes: Graves' hyperthyroidism was deemed stable absent ophthalmopathy progression within 18 months.

The input for sequencing was peripheral blood mononuclear cells (PBMCs), taken at new diagnosis, from a patient treated with antithyroid drugs. V and J are TRBV10-3 and TRBJ1-2; perhaps TRBD1 as D (6 bases). The source of this sequence is a woman younger than 45 with Graves disease. CDR3 nucleotides: TGTGCCATCAGTGAGTCGGAGGGGGGCGGATACTTTCCCTACACCTTC. Protein sequence: CAISESEGGGYFPYTF.